Presented here are 15 T cell receptor beta chains from one specimen sequenced in a study of long-term antiretroviral therapy in people with HIV. This was the immunoSEQ v3.0 assay at survey level. TCRdb's copy holds only in-frame clones and misses some; the assay was immunoSEQ multiplex PCR. There are fewer than 20,000 clones in the sample; 80% to 85% occur only once, and roughly 8.3% lies in the top ten. This sample comprised unsorted PBMCs, obtained 0.3 years before starting antiretroviral therapy. Receptor source: a man aged 50-59 years with HIV.

The chain uses TRBV6-6 and TRBJ1-5; D gene ambiguous. CDR1 is MNHNY, CDR2 SVGAGI, per germline (reference sequence). V lost 10 bases and J lost 6, with 19 bases in between. This CDR3 has 14 residues. CDR3 nucleotides: TGTGCCACCTCAGAGGTTAAGGGCTTTCAGCCCCAGCATTTT. Residues: CATSEVKGFQPQHF.

This clone was detected only a few times. The V call is TRBV7-2, the J call TRBJ1-1; no reliable D call. Trimming took off 7 bases at V and 4 bases at J, with 22 bases between the two ends. Germline V gene lookup returns CDR1 SGHTA and CDR2 FQGNSA. The CDR3 contains 16 residues. Here the CDR3 DNA reads TGTGCCAGCACCTGGGATGGACGGACCTGGGGCACTGAAGCTTTCTTT. It translates to CASTWDGRTWGTEAFF.

The table lists this clone with a count of one. The V and J genes are TRBV28 and TRBJ2-1; possible D gene TRBD2, 6 bases. The CDR3 sequence is 16 residues long. The V end lost 1 base, the J end lost 5 bases, and 15 bases lay between the germline ends. CDR1 and CDR2 (germline): MDHEN, SYDVKM. CDR3 residues: CASSLYRTITNNEQFF. Written as DNA, the CDR3 is TGTGCCAGCAGTTTATACCGGACTATAACCAACAATGAGCAGTTCTTC.

The chain combines TRBV7-9 with TRBJ1-6, with 9 positions matching TRBD1. V shed 5 bases and J 2 bases; nucleotides not matched to a gene: 7. Looked up from germline, CDR1 is SEHNR and CDR2 is FQNEAQ (reference sequence). The CDR3 consists of 17 residues. Here the CDR3 DNA reads TGTGCCAGCAGCGAGTGGACAGGGGCAACCTATAATTCACCCCTCCACTTT. It specifies CASSEWTGATYNSPLHF.

This sequence joins TRBV15 and TRBJ2-5; no definite D call. Germline CDR1 and CDR2: LNHNV and YYDKDF (reference sequence). This CDR3 has 13 amino acids. V lost 5 bases and J lost 2, with 9 bases in between. CDR3 loop: CATSRWLQETQYF. CDR3 nucleotides: TGTGCCACCAGCCGATGGCTTCAAGAGACCCAGTACTTC.

The rearrangement joins TRBV19 to TRBJ2-1; D is ambiguous. The CDR3 length is 14 residues. Germline values: CDR1 LNHDA, CDR2 SQIVND (reference sequence). Between the trimmed V and J ends, which lost 6 bases and 0 bases, there was a span of 9 bases. Here the CDR3 DNA reads TGTGCCAGTAGAGTGGTCAGCTCCTACAATGAGCAGTTCTTC. Amino acid sequence: CASRVVSSYNEQFF. Based on the CDR3 plus reference TRBV19 and TRBJ2-1, the full variable domain is DGGITQSPKYLFRKEGQNVTLSCEQNLNHDAMYWYRQDPGQGLRLIYYSQIVNDFQKGDIAEGYSVSREKKESFPLTVTSAQKNPTAFYLCASRVVSSYNEQFFGPGTRLTVL.

The gene calls are TRBV19 and TRBJ1-2; 7 positions match TRBD1. V shed 2 bases, J shed 6 bases, and the junction held 9 bases outside the gene matches. Germline V gives CDR1 LNHDA, CDR2 SQIVND (reference sequence). The CDR3 consists of 15 residues. The CDR3 loop reads CASSIQQGRMDGYTF. The CDR3 DNA sequence: TGTGCCAGTAGTATACAACAGGGGAGGATGGATGGCTACACCTTC. The complete variable domain, with remaining parts taken from reference TRBV19 and TRBJ1-2, reads DGGITQSPKYLFRKEGQNVTLSCEQNLNHDAMYWYRQDPGQGLRLIYYSQIVNDFQKGDIAEGYSVSREKKESFPLTVTSAQKNPTAFYLCASSIQQGRMDGYTFGSGTRLTVV.

CDR3: CASSLDSGVAGELWEQYF. CDR3 nucleotide sequence: TGTGCCAGCAGCTTAGATTCAGGGGTAGCGGGAGAATTGTGGGAGCAGTACTTC. The chain joins TRBV11-2 to TRBJ2-5; the match to TRBD2 covers 9 bases. Germline CDR1 SGHAT, CDR2 FQNNGV. The CDR3 runs 18 residues. V gave up 0 bases and J gave up 11 bases; unmatched junction bases: 19. The whole variable domain, filled in from reference TRBV11-2 and TRBJ2-5, reads EAGVAQSPRYKIIEKRQSVAFWCNPISGHATLYWYQQILGQGPKLLIQFQNNGVVDDSQLPKDRFSAERLKGVDSTLKIQPAKLEDSAVYLCASSLDSGVAGELWEQYFGPGTRLLVL.

This clone showed up just once. The rearrangement joins TRBV11-3 to TRBJ1-1; D gene unclear. V lost 5 bases to trimming and J lost 1 base, with 11 bases between them. Per the germline V gene, CDR1 is SGHNT and CDR2 is YENEEA. The CDR3 is 14 amino acids. The CDR3 spells CASSARTPNTEAFF. The CDR3 DNA follows: TGTGCCAGCAGCGCCCGGACCCCGAACACTGAAGCTTTCTTT. The full variable domain, in which reference TRBV11-3 and TRBJ1-1 provide the parts outside the CDR3, is EAGVVQSPRYKIIEKKQPVAFWCNPISGHNTLYWYLQNLGQGPELLIRYENEEAVDDSQLPKDRFSAERLKGVDSTLKIQPAELGDSAVYLCASSARTPNTEAFFGQGTRLTVV.

The chain uses TRBV10-3 and TRBJ1-5; possibly TRBD1 for D (6 bases). Trimming stripped 0 bases from V and 5 bases from J, with 14 bases between. Germline assignment: CDR1 ENHRY and CDR2 SYGVKD. The CDR3 runs 16 residues. The CDR3 here is CAISESVYRAHQPQHF. CDR3 DNA sequence: TGTGCCATCAGTGAGTCGGTTTACAGGGCGCATCAGCCCCAGCATTTT.

V gene TRBV7-2 combines with J gene TRBJ2-3; tentatively, D is TRBD1 (5 bases). Between the trimmed V and J ends, which lost 1 base and 5 bases, there was a span of 16 bases. The CDR3 has 16 amino acids. Looked up from germline, CDR1 is SGHTA and CDR2 is FQGNSA. The CDR3 DNA reads TGTGCCAGCAGCTTAGAGGGCCCAGGGATAGGAGATACGCAGTATTTT. This encodes CASSLEGPGIGDTQYF.

The chain has TRBV19 and TRBJ2-4; 9 bases line up with TRBD1. The CDR3 consists of 16 residues. Germline CDR1 LNHDA, CDR2 SQIVND (reference sequence). V gave up 4 bases and J gave up 2 bases; unmatched junction bases: 6. CDR3 region: CASSNTQGAPKNIQYF. DNA of the CDR3: TGTGCCAGTAGTAATACACAGGGGGCCCCCAAAAACATTCAGTACTTC.

V gene TRBV27 combines with J gene TRBJ2-7; tentatively, D is TRBD2 (5 bases). Trimming shortened V by 2 bases and J by 3 bases, and 17 bases separated the two germline ends. The CDR3 runs to 16 residues. Germline CDR1 and CDR2: MNHEY and SMNVEV (reference sequence). The CDR3 protein is CASSLKAAGGYYEQYF. Written as DNA, the CDR3 is TGTGCCAGCAGTTTAAAGGCGGCAGGAGGTTACTACGAGCAGTACTTC.

V and J are TRBV14 and TRBJ2-5, with D maybe TRBD2 (6 bases). Between the trimmed V and J ends, which lost 2 bases and 4 bases, there was a span of 14 bases. The germline gives CDR1 SGHDN, CDR2 FVKESK. The CDR3 runs 15 residues. CDR3 bases: TGTGCCAGCAGCCAAAACCTGGACGGGGGAGAGACCCAGTACTTC. It codes for CASSQNLDGGETQYF.

This clone was recorded a few times. This sequence joins TRBV27 and TRBJ2-7; D may correspond to TRBD1 or TRBD2 (5 bases each). The V end was cut by 4 bases, the J end by 5 bases, with 15 bases between. This CDR3 has 14 amino acids. Germline CDR1 reads MNHEY; CDR2 reads SMNVEV (reference sequence). CDR3 nucleotides: TGTGCCAGCAGTTCCCCGGGACCAACCAACGAGCAGTACTTC. This gives the protein CASSSPGPTNEQYF.